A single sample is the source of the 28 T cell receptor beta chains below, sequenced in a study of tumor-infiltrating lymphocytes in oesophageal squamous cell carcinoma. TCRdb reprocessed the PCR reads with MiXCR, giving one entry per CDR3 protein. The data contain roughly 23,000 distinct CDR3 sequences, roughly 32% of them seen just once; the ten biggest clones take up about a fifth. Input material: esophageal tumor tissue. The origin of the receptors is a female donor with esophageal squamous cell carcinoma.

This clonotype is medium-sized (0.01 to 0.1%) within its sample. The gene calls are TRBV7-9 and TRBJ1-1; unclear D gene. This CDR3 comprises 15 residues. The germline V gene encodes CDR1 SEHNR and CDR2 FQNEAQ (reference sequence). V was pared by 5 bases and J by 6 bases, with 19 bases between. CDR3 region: CASSPPRALVAEAFF. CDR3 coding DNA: TGTGCCAGCAGCCCACCCCGGGCTCTCGTTGCTGAAGCTTTCTTT.

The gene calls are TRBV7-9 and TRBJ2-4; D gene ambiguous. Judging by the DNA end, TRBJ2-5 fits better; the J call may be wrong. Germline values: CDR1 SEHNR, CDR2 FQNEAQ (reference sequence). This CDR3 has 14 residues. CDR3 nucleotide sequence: TGTGCCAGCAGCCCCCAAAGAGCGCAAGAGACCCAGTACTTC. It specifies CASSPQRAQETQYF.

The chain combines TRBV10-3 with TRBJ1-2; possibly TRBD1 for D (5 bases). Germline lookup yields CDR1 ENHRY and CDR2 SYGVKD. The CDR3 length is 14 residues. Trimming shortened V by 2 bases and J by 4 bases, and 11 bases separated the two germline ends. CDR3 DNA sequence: TGTGCCATCAGTGAGATTCAGGGTCCCTATGGCTACACCTTC. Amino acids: CAISEIQGPYGYTF.

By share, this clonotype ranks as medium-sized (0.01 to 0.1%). This CDR3 reads CASSPGNYGYTF. In nucleotides, the CDR3 is TGTGCCAGCAGCCCCGGAAACTATGGCTACACCTTC. The chain combines TRBV12-3 or TRBV12-4 with TRBJ1-2; no clear D. The V end lost 6 bases, the J end lost 2 bases, and 7 bases lay between the germline ends. The CDR3 is 12 residues long.

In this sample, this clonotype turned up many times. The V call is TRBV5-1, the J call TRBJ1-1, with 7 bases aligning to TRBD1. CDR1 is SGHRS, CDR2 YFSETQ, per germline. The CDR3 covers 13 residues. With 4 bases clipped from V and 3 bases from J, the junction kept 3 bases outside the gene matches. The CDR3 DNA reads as TGCGCCAGCAGCACAACAGGGGACACTGAAGCTTTCTTT. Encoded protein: CASSTTGDTEAFF.

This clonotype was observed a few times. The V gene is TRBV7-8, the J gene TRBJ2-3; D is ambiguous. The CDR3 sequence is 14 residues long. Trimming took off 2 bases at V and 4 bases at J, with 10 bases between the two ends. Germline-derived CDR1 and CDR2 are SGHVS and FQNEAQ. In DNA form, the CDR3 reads TGTGCCAGCAGCTTAAGAACCCCCGCAGATACGCAGTATTTT. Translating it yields CASSLRTPADTQYF.

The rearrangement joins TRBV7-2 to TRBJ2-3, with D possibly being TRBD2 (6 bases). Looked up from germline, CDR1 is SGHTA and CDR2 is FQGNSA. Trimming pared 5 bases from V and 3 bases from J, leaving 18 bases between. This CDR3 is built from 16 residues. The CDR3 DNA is TGTGCCAGCAGCCCAAGAAGAGCGGGTGTTACAGATACGCAGTATTTT. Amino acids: CASSPRRAGVTDTQYF.

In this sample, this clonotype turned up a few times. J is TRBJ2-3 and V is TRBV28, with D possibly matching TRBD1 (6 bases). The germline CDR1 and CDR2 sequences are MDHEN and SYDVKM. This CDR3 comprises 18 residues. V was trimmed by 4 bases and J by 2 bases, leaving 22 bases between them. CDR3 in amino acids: CASSYRQVPLQYTDTQYF. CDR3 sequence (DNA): TGTGCCAGCAGTTATCGACAGGTTCCTCTCCAGTACACAGATACGCAGTATTTT.

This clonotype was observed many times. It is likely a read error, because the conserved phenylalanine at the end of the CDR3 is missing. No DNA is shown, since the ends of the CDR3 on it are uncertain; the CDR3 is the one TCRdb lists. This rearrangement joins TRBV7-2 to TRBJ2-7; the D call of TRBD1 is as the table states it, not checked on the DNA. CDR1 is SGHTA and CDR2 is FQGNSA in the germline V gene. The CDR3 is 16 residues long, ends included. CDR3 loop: CASSLGQGSYGYTFGS.

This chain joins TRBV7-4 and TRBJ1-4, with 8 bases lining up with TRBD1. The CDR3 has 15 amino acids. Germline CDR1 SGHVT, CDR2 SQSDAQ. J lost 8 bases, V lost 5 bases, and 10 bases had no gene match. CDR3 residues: CASSLTQGAGEKLFF. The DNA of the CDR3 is TGTGCCAGCAGCCTAACGCAGGGGGCAGGAGAAAAACTGTTTTTT.

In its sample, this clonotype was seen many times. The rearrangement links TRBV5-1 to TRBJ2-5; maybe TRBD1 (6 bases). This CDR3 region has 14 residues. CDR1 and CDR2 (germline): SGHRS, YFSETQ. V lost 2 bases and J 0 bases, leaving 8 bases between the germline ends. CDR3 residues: CASSLQGYQETQYF. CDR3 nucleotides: TGCGCCAGCAGCTTACAGGGCTACCAAGAGACCCAGTACTTC.

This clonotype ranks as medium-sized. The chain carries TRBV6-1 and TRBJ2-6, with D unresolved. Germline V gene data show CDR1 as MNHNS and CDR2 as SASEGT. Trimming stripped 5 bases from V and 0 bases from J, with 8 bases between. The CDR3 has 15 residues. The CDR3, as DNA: TGTGCCAGCAGTCCCGGATCCTCTGGGGCCAACGTCCTGACTTTC. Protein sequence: CASSPGSSGANVLTF.

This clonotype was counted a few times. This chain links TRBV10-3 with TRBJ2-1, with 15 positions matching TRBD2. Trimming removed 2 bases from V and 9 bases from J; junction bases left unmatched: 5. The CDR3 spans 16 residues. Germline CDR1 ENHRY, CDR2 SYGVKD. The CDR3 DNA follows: TGTGCCATCAGTGAGGACGGGACTAGCGGGGGGCTTGAGCAGTTCTTC. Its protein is CAISEDGTSGGLEQFF.

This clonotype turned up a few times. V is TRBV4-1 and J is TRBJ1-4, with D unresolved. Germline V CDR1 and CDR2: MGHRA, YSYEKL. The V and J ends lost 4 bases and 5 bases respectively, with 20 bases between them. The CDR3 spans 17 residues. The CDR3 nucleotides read TGCGCCAGCAGCCGCCTAATTAGGGCAGGTACAAATGAAAAACTGTTTTTT. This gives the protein CASSRLIRAGTNEKLFF.

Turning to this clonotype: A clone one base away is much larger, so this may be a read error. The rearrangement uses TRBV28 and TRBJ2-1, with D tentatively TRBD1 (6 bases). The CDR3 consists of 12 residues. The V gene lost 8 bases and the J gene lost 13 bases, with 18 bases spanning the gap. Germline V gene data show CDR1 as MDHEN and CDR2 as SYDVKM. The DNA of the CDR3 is TGTGCCAGCCAGGGGAACACGAAGACCCAGTTCTTC. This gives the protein CASQGNTKTQFF.

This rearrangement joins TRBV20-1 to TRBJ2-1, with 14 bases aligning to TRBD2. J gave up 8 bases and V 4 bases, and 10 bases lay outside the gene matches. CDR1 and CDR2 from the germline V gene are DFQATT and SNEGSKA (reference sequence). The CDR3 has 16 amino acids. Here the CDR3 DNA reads TGCAGTGCTACCCGGCGCGGACTAGCGGGAGGTCATGAGCAGTTCTTC. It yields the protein CSATRRGLAGGHEQFF.

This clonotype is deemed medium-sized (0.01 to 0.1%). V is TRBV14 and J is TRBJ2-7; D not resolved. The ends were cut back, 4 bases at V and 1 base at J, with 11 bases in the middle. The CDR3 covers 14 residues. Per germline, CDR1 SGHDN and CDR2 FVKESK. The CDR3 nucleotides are TGTGCCAGCAGCCCCTTAGCTCATTCCTACGAGCAGTACTTC. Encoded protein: CASSPLAHSYEQYF. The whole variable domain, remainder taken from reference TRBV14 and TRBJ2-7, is EAGVTQFPSHSVIEKGQTVTLRCDPISGHDNLYWYRRVMGKEIKFLLHFVKESKQDESGMPNNRFLAERTGGTYSTLKVQPAELEDSGVYFCASSPLAHSYEQYFGPGTRLTVT.

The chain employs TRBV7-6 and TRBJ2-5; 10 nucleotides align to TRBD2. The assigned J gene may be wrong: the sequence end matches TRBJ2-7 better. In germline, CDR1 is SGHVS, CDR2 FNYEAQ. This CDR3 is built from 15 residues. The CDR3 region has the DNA TGTGCCAGCAGCCGAGCGGGGGGGACCGTCTACGAGCAGTACTTC. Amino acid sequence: CASSRAGGTVYEQYF.

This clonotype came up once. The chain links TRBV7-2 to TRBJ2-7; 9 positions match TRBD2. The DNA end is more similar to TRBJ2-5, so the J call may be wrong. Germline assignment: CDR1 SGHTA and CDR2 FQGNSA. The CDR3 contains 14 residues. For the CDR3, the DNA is TGTGCCAGCAGCCTAATGAGCGGGGGGGAGACCCAGTACTTC. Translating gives CASSLMSGGETQYF.

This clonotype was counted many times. This chain's CDR3 is CASSLGNRGRGTEAFF. CDR3 sequence (DNA): TGTGCCAGCAGCTTAGGAAACAGGGGGCGCGGGACTGAAGCTTTCTTT. The chain links TRBV7-8 to TRBJ1-1; 9 nucleotides line up with TRBD1. The CDR3 consists of 16 residues. J gave up 5 bases and V 1 base, and 8 bases lay outside the gene matches. The germline V gene encodes CDR1 SGHVS and CDR2 FQNEAQ.

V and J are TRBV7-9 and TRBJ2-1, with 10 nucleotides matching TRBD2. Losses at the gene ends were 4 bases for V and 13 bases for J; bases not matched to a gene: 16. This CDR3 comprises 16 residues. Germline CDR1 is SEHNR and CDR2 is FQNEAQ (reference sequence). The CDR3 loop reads CASSSTAGGLSETQFF. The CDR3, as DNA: TGTGCCAGCAGCTCCACAGCGGGGGGGCTCTCTGAGACCCAGTTCTTC.

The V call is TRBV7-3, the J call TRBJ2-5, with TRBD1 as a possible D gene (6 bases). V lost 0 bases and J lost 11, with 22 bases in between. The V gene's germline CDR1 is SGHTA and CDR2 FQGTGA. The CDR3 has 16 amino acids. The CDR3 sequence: CASSLTPRGAYNEQYF. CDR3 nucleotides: TGTGCCAGCAGCTTAACCCCCAGGGGCGCCTACAATGAGCAGTACTTC. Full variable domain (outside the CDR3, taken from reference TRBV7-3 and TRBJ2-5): GAGVSQTPSNKVTEKGKYVELRCDPISGHTALYWYRQSLGQGPEFLIYFQGTGAADDSGLPNDRFFAVRPEGSVSTLKIQRTERGDSAVYLCASSLTPRGAYNEQYFGPGTRLLVL.

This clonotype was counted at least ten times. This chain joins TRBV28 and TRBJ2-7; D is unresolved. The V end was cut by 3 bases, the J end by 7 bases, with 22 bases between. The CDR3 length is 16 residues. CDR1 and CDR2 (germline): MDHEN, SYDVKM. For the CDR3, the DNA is TGTGCCAGCAGTTTTCTTTTTGGGGTAGCTGACAATGAGCAGTACTTC. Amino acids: CASSFLFGVADNEQYF.

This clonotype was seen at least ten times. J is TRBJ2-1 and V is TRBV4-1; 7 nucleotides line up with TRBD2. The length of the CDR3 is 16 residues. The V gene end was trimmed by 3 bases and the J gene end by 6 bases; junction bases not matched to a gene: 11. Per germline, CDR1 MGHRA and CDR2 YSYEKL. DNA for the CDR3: TGCGCCAGCAGCCAGCTCGGACTAGTTGTGGGCAATGAGCAGTTCTTC. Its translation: CASSQLGLVVGNEQFF.

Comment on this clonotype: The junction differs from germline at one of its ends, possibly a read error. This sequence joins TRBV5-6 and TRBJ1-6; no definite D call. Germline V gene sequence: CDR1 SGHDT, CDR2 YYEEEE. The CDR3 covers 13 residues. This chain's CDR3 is CASQSSYNSPLHF. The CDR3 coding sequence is TGTGCCAGCCAGAGCTCCTATAATTCACCCCTCCACTTC.

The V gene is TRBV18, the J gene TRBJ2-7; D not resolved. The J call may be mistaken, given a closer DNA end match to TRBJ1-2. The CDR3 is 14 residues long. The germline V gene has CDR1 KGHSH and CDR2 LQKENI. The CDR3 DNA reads TGTGCCAGCTCACCACCGTCAGCCAACTATGGCTACACCTTC. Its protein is CASSPPSANYGYTF.

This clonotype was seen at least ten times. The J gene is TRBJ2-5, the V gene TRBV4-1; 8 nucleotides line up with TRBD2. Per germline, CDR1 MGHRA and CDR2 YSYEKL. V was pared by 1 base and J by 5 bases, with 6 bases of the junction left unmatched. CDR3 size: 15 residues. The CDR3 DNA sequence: TGCGCCAGCAGCCAAGCGGGGGCTAGCGGGGAGACCCAGTACTTC. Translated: CASSQAGASGETQYF.

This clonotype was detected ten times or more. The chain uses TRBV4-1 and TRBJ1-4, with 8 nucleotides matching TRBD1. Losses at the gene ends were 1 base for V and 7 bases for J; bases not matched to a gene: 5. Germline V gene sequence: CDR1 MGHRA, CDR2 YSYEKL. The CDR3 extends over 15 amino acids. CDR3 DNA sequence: TGCGCCAGCAGCCAAGTCCGGACAGGGAGTGAAAAACTGTTTTTT. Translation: CASSQVRTGSEKLFF.